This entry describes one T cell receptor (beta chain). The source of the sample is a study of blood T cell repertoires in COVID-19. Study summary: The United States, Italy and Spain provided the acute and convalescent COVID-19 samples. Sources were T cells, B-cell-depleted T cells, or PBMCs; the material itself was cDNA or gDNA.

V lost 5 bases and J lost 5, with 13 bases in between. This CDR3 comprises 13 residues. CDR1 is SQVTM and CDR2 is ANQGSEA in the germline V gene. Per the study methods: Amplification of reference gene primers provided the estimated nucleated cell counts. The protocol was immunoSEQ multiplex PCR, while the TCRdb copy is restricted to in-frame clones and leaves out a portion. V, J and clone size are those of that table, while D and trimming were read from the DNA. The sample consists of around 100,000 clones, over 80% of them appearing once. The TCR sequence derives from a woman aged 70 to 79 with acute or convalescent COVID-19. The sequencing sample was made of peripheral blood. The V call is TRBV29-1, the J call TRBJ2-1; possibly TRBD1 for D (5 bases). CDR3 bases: TGCAGCGTTCGGACACTCTACAACAATGAGCAGTTCTTC. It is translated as CSVRTLYNNEQFF.